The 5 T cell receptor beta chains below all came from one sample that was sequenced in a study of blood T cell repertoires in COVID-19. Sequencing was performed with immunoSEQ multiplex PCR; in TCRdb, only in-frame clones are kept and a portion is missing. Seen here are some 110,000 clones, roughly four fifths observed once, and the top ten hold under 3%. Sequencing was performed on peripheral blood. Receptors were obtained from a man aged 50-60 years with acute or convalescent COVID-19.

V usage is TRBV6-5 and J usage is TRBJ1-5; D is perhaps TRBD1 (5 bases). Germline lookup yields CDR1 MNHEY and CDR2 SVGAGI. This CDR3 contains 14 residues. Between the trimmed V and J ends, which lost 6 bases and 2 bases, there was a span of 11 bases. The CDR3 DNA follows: TGTGCCAGCAGCTCAGGGTGGCGCAATCAGCCCCAGCATTTT. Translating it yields CASSSGWRNQPQHF.

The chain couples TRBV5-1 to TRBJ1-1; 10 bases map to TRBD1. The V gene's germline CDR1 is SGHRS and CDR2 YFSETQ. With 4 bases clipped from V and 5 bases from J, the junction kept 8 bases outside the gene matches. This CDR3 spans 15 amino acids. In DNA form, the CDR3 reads TGCGCCAGCAGCCCTGGGACAGGGGAGAATACTGAAGCTTTCTTT. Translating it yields CASSPGTGENTEAFF.

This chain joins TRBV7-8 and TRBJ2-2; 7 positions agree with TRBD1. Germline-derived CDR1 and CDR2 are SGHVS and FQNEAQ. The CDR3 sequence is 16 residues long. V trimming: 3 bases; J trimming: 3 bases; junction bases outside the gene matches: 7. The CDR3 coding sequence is TGTGCCAGCAGCTTCCGACAGGGTCTCGACACCGGGGAGCTGTTTTTT. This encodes CASSFRQGLDTGELFF.

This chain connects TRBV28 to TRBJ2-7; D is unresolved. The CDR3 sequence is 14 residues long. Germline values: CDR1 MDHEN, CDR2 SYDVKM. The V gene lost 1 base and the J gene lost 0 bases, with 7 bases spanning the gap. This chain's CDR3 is CASSLSRYSYEQYF. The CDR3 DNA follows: TGTGCCAGCAGTTTATCTCGCTACTCCTACGAGCAGTACTTC.

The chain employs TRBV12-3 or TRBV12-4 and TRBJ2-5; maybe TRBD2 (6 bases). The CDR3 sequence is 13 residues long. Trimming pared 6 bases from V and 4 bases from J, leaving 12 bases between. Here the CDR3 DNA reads TGTGCCAGCAGCCCTGGGGGACTAGAGACCCAGTACTTC. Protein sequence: CASSPGGLETQYF.